This paragraph covers one T cell receptor (beta chain) sequence. Its antigen is unknown. CDR3 size: 13 residues. Germline-derived CDR1 and CDR2 are SNHLY and FYNNEI. Researchers prepared the TRB cDNA libraries using 5' RACE with UMI labels. TCRdb reprocessed the 5' RACE reads and keeps a single row for each CDR3 protein, giving no DNA. This sample's table reports 45,000 to 60,000 distinct CDR3 sequences. The sample is drawn from a study of CXCR3-negative and CXCR3-positive naive CD8 T cells. Study-wide findings and caveats: Similar TRBV-TRBJ gene usage was seen in naive CXCR3-negative and CXCR3-positive cells, but not in memory cells.

J is TRBJ2-1 and V is TRBV2; with no DNA, the TCRdb D assignment of TRBD1 cannot be verified. Sequencing was performed on memory CD8+ T cells from blood. The receptor's source is a human donor in good health. Some clones in this sample may be carry-over from other donors' samples. CDR3: CASSDTGYNEQFF.